The sequence of this T cell receptor beta chain was determined in a study of T cell repertoires in cytomegalovirus infection. TCRdb processed the reads anew with MiXCR; each CDR3 protein has one entry. The top ten hold roughly 9% of the sample, which has about 360,000 distinct CDR3 sequences, 18% seen once. Findings and limits, study-wide: Cumulated frequencies of public TCR beta families served to identify carriers of CMV plus the relevant HLA. HLA-C-restricted TCR beta clonotypes specific for CMV led the ex vivo response.

This clonotype was detected many times. Its antigen is undetermined. The germline CDR1 and CDR2 sequences are SGHVS and FNYEAQ. V dropped 2 bases and J dropped 1 base, with 11 bases sitting between them. CDR3 length: 15 amino acids. The TCR comes from a human donor in good health (CMV status not recorded). Some clones in this sample may be carry-over from other donors' samples. What was sequenced was PBMCs. The V and J genes are TRBV7-6 and TRBJ2-5; no clear D gene. The CDR3 spells CASSLWFQFQETQYF. The DNA of the CDR3 is TGTGCCAGCAGCTTATGGTTTCAATTCCAAGAGACCCAGTACTTC.